Below are 15 T cell receptor beta chains sequenced from a single sample in a study of human T cells and chemical hapten exposure. Indicated time point: patch test 3, about 24 weeks after DPC sensitization. Described treatment: therapeutic diphenylcyclopropenone sensitization with weekly scalp DPC. TCRdb fed the RACE reads into MiXCR, producing one record per CDR3 protein. The sample carries over 65,000 distinct CDR3 sequences, around 10% recorded once. The sample in question was whole blood, obtained in connection with sensitization to the hapten diphenylcyclopropenone (DPC). These receptor sequences come from a woman aged 45-59 years with alopecia areata. Some clones in this sample may be carry-over from other donors' samples.

With respect to this clonotype: At one end, the junction sequence differs from germline, possibly due to a read error. The chain recombines TRBV6-2 or TRBV6-3 with TRBJ2-7; D call uncertain. The CDR3 has 15 amino acids. Germline V lookup: CDR1 MNHEY, CDR2 SVGEGT. CDR3 sequence (DNA): TGTGTCAGCAGTTACTCATCAATAGGTCTCTACGAGCAGTACTTC. Protein: CVSSYSSIGLYEQYF.

This chain connects TRBV4-1 to TRBJ2-5, with a weak D call TRBD1 (6 bases). The germline V and J ends were trimmed by 0 bases and 1 base, with 9 bases remaining between them. Germline assignment: CDR1 MGHRA and CDR2 YSYEKL. The CDR3 is made up of 15 amino acids. The CDR3 region is CASSQEGTLQETQYF. In DNA form, the CDR3 reads TGCGCCAGCAGCCAAGAAGGGACACTCCAAGAGACCCAGTACTTC.

This clonotype was detected many times. CDR3 region: CASSQGGTMFNSAPLHF. As DNA, the CDR3 is TGTGCCAGCAGCCAAGGGGGGACGATGTTTAATTCAGCACCCCTCCACTTT. The rearrangement uses TRBV14 and TRBJ1-6, with a possible D match to TRBD1 (5 bases). The germline V and J ends were trimmed by 1 base and 11 bases, with 21 bases remaining between them. The CDR3 totals 17 residues. CDR1 and CDR2 (germline): SGHDN, FVKESK.

This clonotype occurred a few times. V usage is TRBV29-1 and J usage is TRBJ2-3, with D perhaps being TRBD1 or TRBD2 (5 bases each). Germline assignment: CDR1 SQVTM and CDR2 ANQGSEA. The length of the CDR3 is 13 residues. V lost 8 bases and J 2 bases, leaving 14 bases between the germline ends. CDR3 protein: CSLRRGATDTQYF. In nucleotides, the CDR3 is TGCAGCCTACGTCGAGGGGCCACAGATACGCAGTATTTT.

V gene TRBV4-2 combines with J gene TRBJ2-7; TRBD1 is a possible D gene (5 bases). The CDR3 sequence is 16 residues long. Germline loops: CDR1 LGHNA, CDR2 YNFKEQ. Between the trimmed V and J ends, which lost 0 bases and 4 bases, there was a span of 16 bases. The CDR3 DNA sequence: TGTGCCAGCAGCCAAGAAAGGGGCCCCTTTTATTACGAGCAGTACTTC. Its protein product is CASSQERGPFYYEQYF.

The genes are TRBV11-3 and TRBJ2-1; D might be TRBD1 (5 bases). V lost 6 bases and J 4 bases, leaving 7 bases between the germline ends. This CDR3 comprises 12 residues. The germline CDR1 and CDR2 sequences are SGHNT and YENEEA. Here the CDR3 DNA reads TGTGCCAGCAGTCGGACATACAATGAGCAGTTCTTC. Encoded protein: CASSRTYNEQFF.

This clonotype was seen a handful of times. This chain joins TRBV5-1 and TRBJ1-1; D unresolved. The V gene lost 0 bases and the J gene lost 0 bases, with 6 bases spanning the gap. The CDR3 sequence is 14 residues long. Germline assignment: CDR1 SGHRS and CDR2 YFSETQ. The CDR3 reads CASSLDFMNTEAFF. The DNA for the CDR3 is TGCGCCAGCAGCTTGGACTTTATGAACACTGAAGCTTTCTTT.

A few counts support this clonotype. The J gene is TRBJ2-6, the V gene TRBV7-8, with D hard to call. This CDR3 contains 15 residues. CDR1 SGHVS and CDR2 FQNEAQ come from the germline V gene. V lost 5 bases, J lost 0 bases, and 8 bases lay in between. In nucleotides, the CDR3 is TGTGCCAGCAGCCTTACGAACTCTGGGGCCAACGTCCTGACTTTC. Its translation: CASSLTNSGANVLTF.

This clonotype came up a few times. The chain links TRBV7-9 to TRBJ2-1, with 10 nucleotides matching TRBD2. Germline CDR1 is SEHNR and CDR2 is FQNEAQ (reference sequence). This CDR3 region has 14 residues. V trimming: 5 bases; J trimming: 12 bases; junction bases outside the gene matches: 10. The CDR3 DNA follows: TGTGCCAGCAGCCCCCCCCTAGCGGGAGTTGGGCAGTTCTTC. Protein sequence: CASSPPLAGVGQFF. The full variable domain, in which reference TRBV7-9 and TRBJ2-1 provide the parts outside the CDR3, is DTGVSQNPRHKITKRGQNVTFRCDPISEHNRLYWYRQTLGQGPEFLTYFQNEAQLEKSRLLSDRFSAERPKGSFSTLEIQRTEQGDSAMYLCASSPPLAGVGQFFGPGTRLTVL.

In this sample, this clonotype turned up a few times. The chain has TRBV29-1 and TRBJ1-3; D is unclear. CDR1 is SQVTM and CDR2 is ANQGSEA in the germline V gene. This CDR3 is built from 15 residues. V gave up 4 bases and J gave up 4 bases, with 17 bases separating them. CDR3 protein: CSVGTDLVAGNTIYF. CDR3 sequence (DNA): TGCAGCGTTGGAACCGATCTGGTTGCCGGAAACACCATATATTTT. The full variable domain, its missing parts supplied by reference TRBV29-1 and TRBJ1-3, is SAVISQKPSRDICQRGTSLTIQCQVDSQVTMMFWYRQQPGQSLTLIATANQGSEATYESGFVIDKFPISRPNLTFSTLTVSNMSPEDSSIYLCSVGTDLVAGNTIYFGEGSWLTVV.

The chain links TRBV7-9 to TRBJ1-5; D unclear. The CDR3 is made up of 16 amino acids. V was shortened by 5 bases and J by 1 base, with 15 bases between the two germline ends. Per the germline V gene, CDR1 is SEHNR and CDR2 is FQNEAQ (reference sequence). The CDR3 sequence: CASSPQYDPSNQPQHF. The CDR3 DNA reads TGTGCCAGCAGCCCTCAATATGACCCAAGCAATCAGCCCCAGCATTTT.

This clonotype was observed a single time. This chain uses TRBV12-3 or TRBV12-4 with TRBJ2-2; 12 bases map to TRBD2. J lost 7 bases, V lost 5 bases, and 11 bases had no gene match. The CDR3 has 17 amino acids. The CDR3 reads CASSQRTSGNSGGELFF. The CDR3 coding sequence is TGTGCCAGCAGTCAGAGGACTAGCGGGAACTCGGGCGGGGAGCTGTTTTTT.

This clonotype has more than one count but fewer than ten. The rearrangement joins TRBV28 to TRBJ2-1; either TRBD1 or TRBD2 may fit D (5 bases each). CDR3 length equals 13 residues. The V and J ends lost 3 bases and 9 bases respectively, with 12 bases between them. CDR1 MDHEN and CDR2 SYDVKM come from the germline V gene. The CDR3 bases are TGTGCCAGCAGTTTGGGGACGGAGCTTGAGCAGTTCTTC. Translation gives CASSLGTELEQFF.

This clonotype appeared a few times. The chain recombines TRBV18 with TRBJ1-6; D gene ambiguous. The V gene lost 7 bases and the J gene lost 0 bases, with 4 bases spanning the gap. Germline CDR1 and CDR2: KGHSH and LQKENI. This CDR3 region has 13 residues. CDR3 amino acids: CASCVSYNSPLHF. The CDR3 DNA reads TGTGCCAGCTGTGTCTCCTATAATTCACCCCTCCACTTT.

This clonotype was picked up a small number of times. The chain links TRBV18 to TRBJ1-4, with 9 bases lining up with TRBD1. Germline V CDR1 and CDR2: KGHSH, LQKENI. With V trimmed by 5 bases and J by 7 bases, 5 bases remained unmatched. The CDR3 runs to 14 residues. This chain's CDR3 is CASSRGQGGEKLFF. CDR3 bases: TGTGCCAGCTCAAGGGGACAGGGCGGTGAAAAACTGTTTTTT.